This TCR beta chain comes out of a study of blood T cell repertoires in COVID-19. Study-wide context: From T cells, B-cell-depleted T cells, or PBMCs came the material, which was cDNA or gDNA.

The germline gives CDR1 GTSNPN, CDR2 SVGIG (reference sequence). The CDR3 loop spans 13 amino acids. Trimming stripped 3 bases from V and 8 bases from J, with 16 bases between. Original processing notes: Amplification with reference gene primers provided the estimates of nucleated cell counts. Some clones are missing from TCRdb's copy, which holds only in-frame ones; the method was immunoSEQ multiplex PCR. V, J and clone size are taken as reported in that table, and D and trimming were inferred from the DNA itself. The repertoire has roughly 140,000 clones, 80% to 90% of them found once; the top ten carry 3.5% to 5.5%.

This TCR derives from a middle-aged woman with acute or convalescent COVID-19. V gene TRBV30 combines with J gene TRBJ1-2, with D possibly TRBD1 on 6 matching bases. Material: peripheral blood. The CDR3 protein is CAWSSTGSWGYTF. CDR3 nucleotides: TGTGCCTGGAGCTCTACAGGGTCTTGGGGCTACACCTTC.